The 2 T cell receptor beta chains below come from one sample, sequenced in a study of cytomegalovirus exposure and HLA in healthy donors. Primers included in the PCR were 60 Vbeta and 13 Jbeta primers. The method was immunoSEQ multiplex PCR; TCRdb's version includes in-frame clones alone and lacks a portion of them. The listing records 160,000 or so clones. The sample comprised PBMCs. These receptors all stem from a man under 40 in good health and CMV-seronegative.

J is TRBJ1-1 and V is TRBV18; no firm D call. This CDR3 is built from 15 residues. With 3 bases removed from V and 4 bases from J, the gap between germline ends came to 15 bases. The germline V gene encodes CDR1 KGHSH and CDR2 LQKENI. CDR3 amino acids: CASSPIVQTGTEAFF. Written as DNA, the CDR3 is TGTGCCAGCTCACCGATCGTTCAAACGGGCACTGAAGCTTTCTTT.

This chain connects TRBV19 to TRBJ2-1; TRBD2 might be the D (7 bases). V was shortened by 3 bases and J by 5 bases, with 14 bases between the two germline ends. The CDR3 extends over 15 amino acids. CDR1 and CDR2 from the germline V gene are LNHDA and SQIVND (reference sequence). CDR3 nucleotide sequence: TGTGCCAGTAGTATCTTCCAGCGGGACAACAATGAGCAGTTCTTC. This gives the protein CASSIFQRDNNEQFF.